What follows are 15 T cell receptor beta chains derived from one specimen sequenced in a study of response to subunit inactivated influenza vaccine. TCRdb fed the RT-PCR reads into MiXCR, producing one record per CDR3 protein. The table records approximately 570,000 distinct CDR3 sequences, about 8% of them present only once. The sequenced sample was PBMCs from blood, obtained less than 30 months after vaccination. Source of these receptors: a man between 50 and 75 years old who received an inactivated influenza vaccine.

This clonotype was seen a handful of times. The chain links TRBV11-1 to TRBJ1-1, with D hard to call. The CDR3 covers 14 residues. Germline V lookup: CDR1 SGHAT, CDR2 FQDESV (reference sequence). Trimming removed 0 bases at V and 8 bases at J, with 13 bases between. CDR3 amino acids: CASSLASAGREAFF. In DNA form, the CDR3 reads TGTGCCAGCAGCTTAGCCAGCGCAGGAAGGGAAGCTTTCTTT. Complete variable domain (other parts from reference TRBV11-1 and TRBJ1-1): EAEVAQSPRYKITEKSQAVAFWCDPISGHATLYWYRQILGQGPELLVQFQDESVVDDSQLPKDRFSAERLKGVDSTLKIQPAELGDSAMYLCASSLASAGREAFFGQGTRLTVV.

The J gene is TRBJ1-2, the V gene TRBV12-3 or TRBV12-4; D ambiguous. The CDR3 runs 13 residues. V lost 5 bases, J lost 0 bases, and 7 bases lay in between. For the CDR3, the DNA is TGTGCCAGCAGTAACACCCCTAACTATGGCTACACCTTC. Translated, it gives CASSNTPNYGYTF.

This clonotype was recorded many times. J is TRBJ1-4 and V is TRBV11-2; perhaps TRBD1 as D (5 bases). The V and J ends lost 0 bases and 7 bases respectively, with 21 bases between them. This CDR3 has 18 residues. The germline gives CDR1 SGHAT, CDR2 FQNNGV. The CDR3 region is CASSLERAGHPGGEKLFF. In DNA, the CDR3 is TGTGCCAGCAGCTTAGAACGGGCAGGGCACCCAGGCGGTGAAAAACTGTTTTTT.

A few counts support this clonotype. The gene calls are TRBV9 and TRBJ2-3; maybe TRBD1 (6 bases). CDR3 length: 13 residues. Per the germline V gene, CDR1 is SGDLS and CDR2 is YYNGEE. The ends were cut back, 4 bases at V and 4 bases at J, with 10 bases in the middle. Here the CDR3 DNA reads TGTGCCAGCAGCAAAACAGGGTCAGATACGCAGTATTTT. It codes for CASSKTGSDTQYF.

This clonotype was found many times. This sequence joins TRBV28 and TRBJ2-7; D may be TRBD1 (6 bases). CDR1 is MDHEN, CDR2 SYDVKM, per germline. Trimming shortened V by 10 bases and J by 3 bases, and 19 bases separated the two germline ends. The length of the CDR3 is 14 residues. The CDR3 DNA is TGTGCCACCAAAGTCAGGGGAAATTTCTACGAGCAGTACTTC. It codes for CATKVRGNFYEQYF.

This chain links TRBV20-1 with TRBJ2-1; a weak D match, TRBD2 (6 bases). The V gene's germline CDR1 is DFQATT and CDR2 SNEGSKA (reference sequence). Trimming shortened V by 1 base and J by 9 bases, and 19 bases separated the two germline ends. The CDR3 is made up of 15 amino acids. The CDR3 spells CSARGDSLRFGEQFF. The CDR3 DNA sequence: TGCAGTGCTAGAGGGGACTCCCTCCGGTTTGGTGAGCAGTTCTTC.

The chain uses TRBV6-5 and TRBJ2-2, with 14 nucleotides matching TRBD2. The length of the CDR3 is 18 residues. Germline CDR1 reads MNHEY; CDR2 reads SVGAGI. With V trimmed by 4 bases and J by 3 bases, 7 bases remained unmatched. The CDR3 loop reads CASSSSGLAGDHTGELFF. The CDR3, as DNA: TGTGCCAGCAGTTCCTCGGGACTAGCGGGGGACCACACCGGGGAGCTGTTTTTT.

The chain links TRBV10-3 to TRBJ2-1; D not certain. Germline V gene data show CDR1 as ENHRY and CDR2 as SYGVKD. Trimming stripped 4 bases from V and 6 bases from J, with 4 bases between. This CDR3 region has 11 residues. CDR3 region: CAISGLNEQFF. The CDR3 nucleotides are TGTGCCATCAGTGGGCTCAATGAGCAGTTCTTC.

This clonotype was counted a few times. The CDR3: CSADVGTWVTQETQYF. CDR3 nucleotide sequence: TGCAGTGCTGATGTTGGGACATGGGTTACCCAAGAGACCCAGTACTTC. This chain connects TRBV20-1 to TRBJ2-5, with D possibly being TRBD1 (6 bases). The germline V and J ends were trimmed by 5 bases and 1 base, with 20 bases remaining between them. Germline V gene sequence: CDR1 DFQATT, CDR2 SNEGSKA (reference sequence). The length of the CDR3 is 16 residues.

This clonotype showed up just a few times. The CDR3 protein is CATSDFLGGGRPGEQFF. As DNA, the CDR3 is TGTGCCACCAGTGATTTTTTAGGAGGAGGCAGACCCGGGGAGCAGTTCTTC. The chain is built from TRBV24-1 and TRBJ2-1; D perhaps matches TRBD2 (5 bases). With 1 base removed from V and 10 bases from J, the gap between germline ends came to 22 bases. CDR3 size: 17 residues. The germline V gene encodes CDR1 KGHDR and CDR2 SFDVKD.

The sample holds many counts of this clonotype. This chain uses TRBV12-3 or TRBV12-4 with TRBJ1-6; possibly TRBD1 for D (5 bases). V was trimmed by 7 bases and J by 8 bases, leaving 12 bases between them. There are 13 residues in the CDR3. This chain's CDR3 is CASTPGRDSPLHF. The CDR3 DNA follows: TGTGCCAGCACCCCGGGGCGAGATTCACCCCTCCACTTT.

This chain joins TRBV3-1 and TRBJ2-5; TRBD2 matches at 8 bases. Losses at the gene ends were 3 bases for V and 7 bases for J; bases not matched to a gene: 19. The CDR3 runs to 18 residues. The germline V gene encodes CDR1 LGHDT and CDR2 YNNKEL (reference sequence). CDR3 amino acids: CASSQSALTGTRGLTQYF. The CDR3 nucleotides are TGTGCCAGCAGCCAGTCAGCCCTGACCGGGACTAGGGGATTGACCCAGTACTTC.

This clonotype was detected only a few times. The chain combines TRBV7-2 with TRBJ2-7; the match to TRBD2 covers 9 bases. Germline V gene lookup returns CDR1 SGHTA and CDR2 FQGNSA. The CDR3 has 14 amino acids. Trimming removed 5 bases from V and 6 bases from J; junction bases left unmatched: 8. CDR3 loop: CASSQRGVSLEQYF. In DNA form, the CDR3 reads TGTGCCAGCAGCCAGCGGGGGGTTTCGCTCGAGCAGTACTTC.

This clonotype was seen repeatedly, ten times or more. V and J are TRBV27 and TRBJ2-7; D possibly corresponds to TRBD2 (5 bases). The CDR3 runs to 15 residues. V gave up 3 bases and J gave up 2 bases, with 14 bases separating them. Germline lookup yields CDR1 MNHEY and CDR2 SMNVEV (reference sequence). DNA for the CDR3: TGTGCCAGCAGTTTGGGCGGGCCTGGACCCTACGAGCAGTACTTC. It specifies CASSLGGPGPYEQYF.

This clonotype occurred many times. The rearrangement uses TRBV24-1 and TRBJ2-1, with 7 bases that match TRBD1. The CDR3 length is 15 residues. CDR1 is KGHDR and CDR2 is SFDVKD in the germline V gene. The ends lost 2 bases at V and 8 bases at J; junction bases unmatched: 8. Written as DNA, the CDR3 is TGTGCCACCAGTGATTCGGTGAAGGGGGCTTATGAGCAGTTCTTC. Protein sequence: CATSDSVKGAYEQFF.